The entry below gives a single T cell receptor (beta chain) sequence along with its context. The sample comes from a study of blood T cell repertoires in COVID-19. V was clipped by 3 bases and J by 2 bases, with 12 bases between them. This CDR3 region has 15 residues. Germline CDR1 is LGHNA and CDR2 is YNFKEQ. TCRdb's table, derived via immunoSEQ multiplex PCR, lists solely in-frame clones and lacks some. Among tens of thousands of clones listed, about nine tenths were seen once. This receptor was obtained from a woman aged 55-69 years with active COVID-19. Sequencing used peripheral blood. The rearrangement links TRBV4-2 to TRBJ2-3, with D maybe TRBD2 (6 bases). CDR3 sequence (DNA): TGTGCCAGCAGCCATGGGGGGTTAATCACAGATACGCAGTATTTT. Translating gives CASSHGGLITDTQYF.